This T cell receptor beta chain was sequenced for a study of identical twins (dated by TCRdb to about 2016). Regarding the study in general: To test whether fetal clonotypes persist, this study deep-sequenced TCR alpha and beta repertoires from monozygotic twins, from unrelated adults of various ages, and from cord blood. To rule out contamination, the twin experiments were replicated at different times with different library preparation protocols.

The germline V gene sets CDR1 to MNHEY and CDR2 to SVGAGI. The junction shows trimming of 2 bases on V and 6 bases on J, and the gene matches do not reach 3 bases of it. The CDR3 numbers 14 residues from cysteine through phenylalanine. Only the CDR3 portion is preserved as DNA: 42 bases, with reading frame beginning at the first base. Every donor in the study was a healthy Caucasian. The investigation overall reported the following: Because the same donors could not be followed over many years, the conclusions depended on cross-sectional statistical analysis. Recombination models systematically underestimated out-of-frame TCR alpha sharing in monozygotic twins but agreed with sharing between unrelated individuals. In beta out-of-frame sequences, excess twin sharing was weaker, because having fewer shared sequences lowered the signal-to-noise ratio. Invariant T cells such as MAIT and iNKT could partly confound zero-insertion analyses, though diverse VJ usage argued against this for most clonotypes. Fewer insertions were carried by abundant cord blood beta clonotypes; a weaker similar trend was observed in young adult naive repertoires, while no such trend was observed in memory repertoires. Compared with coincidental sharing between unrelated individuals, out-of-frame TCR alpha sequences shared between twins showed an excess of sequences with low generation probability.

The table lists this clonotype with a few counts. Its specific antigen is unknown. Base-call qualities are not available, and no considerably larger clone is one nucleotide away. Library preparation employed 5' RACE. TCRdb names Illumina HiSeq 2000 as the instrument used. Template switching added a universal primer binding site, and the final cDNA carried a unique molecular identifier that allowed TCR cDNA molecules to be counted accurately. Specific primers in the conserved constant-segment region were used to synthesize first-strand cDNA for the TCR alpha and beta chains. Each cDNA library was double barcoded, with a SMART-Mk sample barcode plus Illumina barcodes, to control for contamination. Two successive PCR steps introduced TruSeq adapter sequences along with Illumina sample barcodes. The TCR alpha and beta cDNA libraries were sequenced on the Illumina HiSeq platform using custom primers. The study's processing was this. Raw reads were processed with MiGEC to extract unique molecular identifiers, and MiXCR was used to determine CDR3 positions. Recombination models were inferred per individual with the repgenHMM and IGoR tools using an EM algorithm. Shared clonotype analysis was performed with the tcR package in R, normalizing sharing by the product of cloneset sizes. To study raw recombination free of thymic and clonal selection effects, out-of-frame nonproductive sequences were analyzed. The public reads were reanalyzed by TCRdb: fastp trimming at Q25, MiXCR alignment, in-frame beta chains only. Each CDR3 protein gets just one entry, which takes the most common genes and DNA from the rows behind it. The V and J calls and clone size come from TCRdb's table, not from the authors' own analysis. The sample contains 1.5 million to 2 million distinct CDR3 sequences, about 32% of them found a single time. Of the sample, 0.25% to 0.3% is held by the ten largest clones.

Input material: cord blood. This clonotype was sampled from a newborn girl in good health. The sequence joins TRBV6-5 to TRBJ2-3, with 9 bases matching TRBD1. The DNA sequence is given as TGTGCCAGCAGTTACAACAGGGGGCGGGATACGCAGTATTTT. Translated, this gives CASSYNRGRDTQYF.